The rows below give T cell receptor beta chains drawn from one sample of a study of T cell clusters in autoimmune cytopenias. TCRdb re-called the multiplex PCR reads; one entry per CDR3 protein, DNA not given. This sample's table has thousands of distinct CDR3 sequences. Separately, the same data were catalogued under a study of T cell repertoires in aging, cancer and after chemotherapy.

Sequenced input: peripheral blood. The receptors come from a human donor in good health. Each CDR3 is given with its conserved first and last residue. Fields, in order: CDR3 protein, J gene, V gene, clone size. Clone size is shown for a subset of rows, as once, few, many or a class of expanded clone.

CDR3: CASSLREGTDTQYF
J: TRBJ2-3
V: TRBV5-4
size: medium-sized

CDR3: CASSRRGQGVIQDEQFF
J: TRBJ2-1
V: TRBV19
size: .

CDR3: CASSLAGGREETQYF
J: TRBJ2-5
V: TRBV5-1
size: .

CDR3: CASSQGPIGYGYTF
J: TRBJ1-2
V: TRBV4-3
size: .

CDR3: CAIGEIPGEQYF
J: TRBJ2-7
V: TRBV24-1
size: .

CDR3: CASIISGTSGREQFF
J: TRBJ2-1
V: TRBV11-2
size: .

CDR3: CASSLFQNTEAFF
J: TRBJ1-1
V: TRBV7-2
size: .

CDR3: CASSYSFSPGGSGNTIYF
J: TRBJ1-3
V: TRBV6-5
size: medium-sized

CDR3: CSASGQASNYGYTF
J: TRBJ1-2
V: TRBV20-1
size: .

CDR3: CASSYGVISEAFF
J: TRBJ1-1
V: TRBV12-3/TRBV12-4
size: .

CDR3: CATSIGTGYEQYF
J: TRBJ2-7
V: TRBV15
size: medium-sized